These T cell receptor beta chains were read from a single sample in a study of blood T cell repertoires in COVID-19. Data came from immunoSEQ multiplex PCR; TCRdb stores just in-frame clones and leaves some out. Of 150,000 to 200,000 clones detected, approximately 90% appear once; the ten largest clones hold roughly 3.6%. The sample taken for sequencing was peripheral blood. These receptors were collected from a man younger than 35 with active or convalescent COVID-19. CDR3s include the opening cysteine and the closing phenylalanine or tryptophan. The D gene is left open where the match is weak. Where a row states a size, it is once, few, many or the class of an expanded clone; other rows omit it.

v_call	j_call	clone_size	d_call	cdr3_nt	cdr3_aa
TRBV4-1	TRBJ1-1	NA	NA	TGCGCCAGCAGGGGGGGACTCACTGAAGCTTTCTTT	CASRGGLTEAFF
TRBV20-1	TRBJ2-7	NA	TRBD1	TGCAGTGCTAGGACAGGGTACGAGCAGTACTTC	CSARTGYEQYF
TRBV6-6	TRBJ1-2	once	NA	TGTGCCAGCAGCCCTTCAGGGTGGTCAAACTATGGCTACACCTTC	CASSPSGWSNYGYTF
TRBV5-1	TRBJ2-3	NA	NA	TGCGCCAGCAGCTTGGGCAATAGCCGCACAGATACGCAGTATTTT	CASSLGNSRTDTQYF
TRBV28	TRBJ2-3	NA	TRBD2	TGTGCCAGCAGTTCCGGACTAGCGGGGGGGCCTGGAGTAGATACGCAGTATTTT	CASSSGLAGGPGVDTQYF
TRBV14	TRBJ1-1	once	NA	TGTGCCAGCAGCCAAGGGGGGGACCGGAACACTGAAGCTTTCTTT	CASSQGGDRNTEAFF
TRBV2	TRBJ1-5	NA	TRBD1	TGTGCCAGCACGGGACAGGGCTTCGATCAGCCCCAGCATTTT	CASTGQGFDQPQHF
TRBV28	TRBJ1-6	NA	TRBD1	TGTGCCAGCGGACTCACCGGGACAGAAGGGGCGTATAATTCACCCCTCCACTTT	CASGLTGTEGAYNSPLHF
TRBV11-3	TRBJ2-1	NA	TRBD2	TGTGCCAGCAGCTCCCTAGCGGGAGACATAGGCAATGAGCAGTTCTTC	CASSSLAGDIGNEQFF
TRBV3-1/TRBV3-2	TRBJ2-5	NA	NA	TGTGCCAGCAGCCCGCAAGAACGGAGAAGTTCGGGGGAGACCCAGTACTTC	CASSPQERRSSGETQYF
TRBV7-2	TRBJ2-7	NA	NA	TGTGCCAGCAGCTGGGCTAGCGCCACCCCGGGGGAGCAGTACTTC	CASSWASATPGEQYF
TRBV29-1	TRBJ2-3	NA	TRBD1	TGCAGCGTTGGAAGACAGGGGGCTGGCGATACGCAGTATTTT	CSVGRQGAGDTQYF
TRBV7-2	TRBJ2-3	NA	TRBD2	TGTGCCAGCAGCTCTAGCGGGAGGGCCCAAGATACGCAGTATTTT	CASSSSGRAQDTQYF
TRBV20-1	TRBJ1-5	few	NA	TGCAGTGCTAGTAGGTCCCAGGTCAATCAGCCCCAGCATTTT	CSASRSQVNQPQHF
TRBV6-2/TRBV6-3	TRBJ2-1	NA	TRBD2	TGTGCCAGCAGTTACGGGGGGGTCTATGAGCAGTTCTTC	CASSYGGVYEQFF
TRBV5-6	TRBJ1-2	NA	TRBD1	TGTGCCAGCAGCCGGACAGGCGGGGCTTATGGCTACACCTTC	CASSRTGGAYGYTF
TRBV6-4	TRBJ1-1	NA	NA	TGTGCCAGCAGTGAACGCGGTAACACTGAAGCTTTCTTT	CASSERGNTEAFF
TRBV4-1	TRBJ1-5	NA	TRBD1	TGCGCCAGCAGCGCGGGACAGGGTCGATCTAGGCCCCAGCATTTT	CASSAGQGRSRPQHF
TRBV2	TRBJ2-3	NA	TRBD2	TGTGCCGTTTGGACTAGCGGGGGGGCCGGAATGCAGTATTTT	CAVWTSGGAGMQYF
TRBV7-9	TRBJ2-1	few	TRBD1	TGTGCCAGCAGCGCGACAGGGAATGAGCAGTTCTTC	CASSATGNEQFF
TRBV30	TRBJ1-4	NA	NA	TGTGCCGGGCGGGGGGCCGGGGGGGGCAAGATGTTTTTT	CAGRGAGGGKMFF
TRBV5-4	TRBJ2-5	NA	NA	TGTGCCAGCAGCTTGGGCACGGGTGGGGAGACCCAGTACTTC	CASSLGTGGETQYF
TRBV27	TRBJ1-1	NA	TRBD1	TGTGCCAGCAGTCCCGGACAGGGGAACACTGAAGCTTTCTTT	CASSPGQGNTEAFF
TRBV20-1	TRBJ1-2	few	NA	TGCAGTGCTAGTAGCGTCTATGGCTACACCTTC	CSASSVYGYTF
TRBV12-5	TRBJ1-5	NA	TRBD1	TGTGCTACCGGACAGGGTGGTCAGCCCCAGCATTTT	CATGQGGQPQHF
TRBV6-2/TRBV6-3	TRBJ2-4	NA	TRBD2	TGTGCCAGCAGTTACTCGGGGACTAGCTGGGACTTC	CASSYSGTSWDF
TRBV2	TRBJ2-3	NA	NA	TGTGCCAGCATAGTGGCGGGGCGCACAGATACGCAGTATTTT	CASIVAGRTDTQYF
TRBV2	TRBJ1-4	once	NA	TGTGCCAGCGGAAGCATACAGGGAACTAATGAAAAACTGTTTTTT	CASGSIQGTNEKLFF
TRBV24-1	TRBJ2-3	NA	TRBD2	TGTGCCACCAGTGATACTAGCGCGGGTGATACGCAGTATTTT	CATSDTSAGDTQYF
TRBV14	TRBJ2-5	NA	TRBD2	TGTGCCAGCAGCAGGAGCGGGAGGGGCGAGACCCAGTACTTC	CASSRSGRGETQYF
TRBV18	TRBJ1-1	NA	TRBD1	TGTGCCAGCTCACCCTCAACAGGGGGTGGAACTGAAGCTTTCTTT	CASSPSTGGGTEAFF
TRBV27	TRBJ1-2	NA	NA	TGTGCCAGCAGTGCCCCTGGTCGCGGCTATGGCTACACCTTC	CASSAPGRGYGYTF
TRBV7-8	TRBJ2-2	NA	TRBD1	TGTGCCAGCAGATATGGACAGGGAAACACCGGGGAGCTGTTTTTT	CASRYGQGNTGELFF
TRBV9	TRBJ2-3	NA	TRBD2	TGTGCCAGCAGCGTAGTGAGCGGGGGGGCCCTGGGTCGCACAGATACGCAGTATTTT	CASSVVSGGALGRTDTQYF
TRBV6-5	TRBJ1-1	NA	NA	TGTGCCACCCAGCGGGTGGTCAGCCCACGGGAAGCTTTCTTT	CATQRVVSPREAFF
TRBV6-1	TRBJ1-3	NA	NA	TGTGCCAGCAGTGAAGTACAGGGCCCTGGAAACACCATATATTTT	CASSEVQGPGNTIYF
TRBV7-9	TRBJ2-7	NA	TRBD1	TGTGCCAGCAGCTTAGCACGGGGGTTGGGGACAGGGGCTGGCGAGCAGTACTTC	CASSLARGLGTGAGEQYF
TRBV10-1	TRBJ1-4	NA	TRBD1	TGCGCCAGCAGTGAGACAGGGGGCGAAAAACTGTTTTTT	CASSETGGEKLFF
TRBV3-1/TRBV3-2	TRBJ2-6	NA	TRBD1	TGTGCCAGCAGCCTTCAGGGGGCTGGGGCCAACGTCCTGACTTTC	CASSLQGAGANVLTF
TRBV19	TRBJ1-3	NA	NA	TGTGCCAGTAGTCAGGGATTTATCTCTGGAAACACCATATATTTT	CASSQGFISGNTIYF
TRBV7-7	TRBJ1-1	NA	NA	TGTATGGGGGGGGACGGCAGGACTGAAGCTTTCTTT	CMGGDGRTEAFF
TRBV29-1	TRBJ2-2	NA	NA	TGCAGCGTTGAAGATCGGACGGGGGATTTCACCGGGGAGCTGTTTTTT	CSVEDRTGDFTGELFF
TRBV28	TRBJ1-1	NA	NA	TGTGCCGGAGGGCTGACGAACACTGAAGCTTTCTTT	CAGGLTNTEAFF
TRBV29-1	TRBJ1-2	NA	NA	TGCAGCGTCGCGACAGGTACCTATGGCTACACCTTC	CSVATGTYGYTF
TRBV3-1/TRBV3-2	TRBJ1-5	NA	NA	TGTGCCAGCAGCCAGGGGGCTATCAGTCAGCCCCAGCATTTT	CASSQGAISQPQHF
TRBV20-1	TRBJ2-1	NA	TRBD2	TGCAGTGCTAGTTCCGCGGGAGGCCACAATGAGCAGTTCTTC	CSASSAGGHNEQFF
TRBV27	TRBJ2-1	NA	TRBD2	TGTGCCAGCAGATCTAGCGGGGTATACAATGAGCAGTTCTTC	CASRSSGVYNEQFF